The present entry profiles one T cell receptor (beta chain) with its context. What it recognizes is unknown. Researchers built TCR beta libraries using quantitative 5'-RACE with molecular barcodes. TCRdb re-called the 5' RACE reads with MiXCR, one entry per CDR3 protein. The table has approximately 500,000 distinct CDR3 sequences, roughly 13% seen once. The sample is drawn from a study of CD8 T cells in ankylosing spondylitis. V lost 5 bases and J 6 bases, leaving 11 bases between the germline ends. Germline V lookup: CDR1 DFQATT, CDR2 SNEGSKA (reference sequence). This CDR3 has 11 amino acids. Overall study results and limits: Past studies reported some motif variants in reactive arthritis synovial fluid and blood. Matched synovial fluid from ankylosing spondylitis patients was reported to be enriched for disease-linked clones. There was a TCR beta motif, made of several highly homologous variants, that appeared characteristic of ankylosing spondylitis blood.

The sequence came from a male donor with ankylosing spondylitis. The chain is built from TRBV20-1 and TRBJ2-7; D uncertain. The sequencing input was blood, either unsorted or a sorted T cell fraction (not recorded which). CDR3 DNA sequence: TGCAGTGCTGTCAGGACGCCCGAGCAGTACTTC. Translating it yields CSAVRTPEQYF.